This is a list of T cell receptor beta chains from one sample in a study of shared clonotypes between healthy human individuals. TCRdb keeps only in-frame clones here, not all; method: immunoSEQ multiplex PCR. The repertoire holds roughly 480,000 clones, with 70% to 80% as singletons. The source material was PBMCs. These receptors all stem from a woman aged 35 to 49 in good health. Some clones in this sample may be carry-over from other donors' samples. The CDR3 runs from the conserved cysteine through the conserved F or W. The D gene is left open where the match is weak. Size tells how often a clone was seen (once, few, many) or the class of an expanded clone, and some rows leave it out.

CDR3 protein: CAWDRGGGANVLTF
CDR3 DNA: TGTGCCTGGGACAGGGGAGGAGGGGCCAACGTCCTGACTTTC
D gene: TRBD1
clone size: .
V gene: TRBV30
CDR3 length: 14
J gene: TRBJ2-6

CDR3 protein: CASRPGTGRTGELFF
CDR3 DNA: TGTGCCAGCAGACCCGGGACAGGGAGGACCGGGGAGCTGTTTTTT
D gene: TRBD1
clone size: few
V gene: TRBV2
CDR3 length: 15
J gene: TRBJ2-2

CDR3 protein: CAISTSGGHTGELFF
CDR3 DNA: TGCGCCATCTCGACTAGCGGGGGCCACACCGGGGAGCTGTTTTTT
D gene: TRBD2
clone size: .
V gene: TRBV10-2
CDR3 length: 15
J gene: TRBJ2-2

CDR3 protein: CASSGRTGNTGELFF
CDR3 DNA: TGTGCCAGCAGCGGCCGGACAGGAAACACCGGGGAGCTGTTTTTT
D gene: TRBD1
clone size: .
V gene: TRBV9
CDR3 length: 15
J gene: TRBJ2-2

CDR3 protein: CATSNSLGREQPQHF
CDR3 DNA: TGTGCCACCAGCAACAGCTTAGGTCGAGAACAGCCCCAGCATTTT
D gene: .
clone size: once
V gene: TRBV15
CDR3 length: 15
J gene: TRBJ1-5

CDR3 protein: CASSYSEPNTEAFF
CDR3 DNA: TGTGCCAGCAGTTACTCGGAACCGAACACTGAAGCTTTCTTT
D gene: .
clone size: .
V gene: TRBV6-6
CDR3 length: 14
J gene: TRBJ1-1

CDR3 protein: CASMGVRASSYNEQFF
CDR3 DNA: TGTGCCAGCATGGGGGTCCGCGCCAGCTCCTACAATGAGCAGTTCTTC
D gene: .
clone size: .
V gene: TRBV5-6
CDR3 length: 16
J gene: TRBJ2-1

CDR3 protein: CASSGGPKNIQYF
CDR3 DNA: TGTGCCAGCTCTGGGGGGCCCAAAAACATTCAGTACTTC
D gene: .
clone size: .
V gene: TRBV6-6
CDR3 length: 13
J gene: TRBJ2-4

CDR3 protein: CASSMGHGNTIYF
CDR3 DNA: TGTGCCAGTAGTATGGGTCATGGAAACACCATATATTTT
D gene: .
clone size: .
V gene: TRBV19
CDR3 length: 13
J gene: TRBJ1-3

CDR3 protein: CASGQDRSTDTQYF
CDR3 DNA: TGTGCCAGCGGGCAGGATCGTAGCACAGATACGCAGTATTTT
D gene: .
clone size: .
V gene: TRBV2
CDR3 length: 14
J gene: TRBJ2-3

CDR3 protein: CAISESGGGRGNYEQYF
CDR3 DNA: TGTGCCATCAGTGAGTCTGGTGGCGGCAGGGGGAATTACGAGCAGTACTTC
D gene: TRBD1
clone size: .
V gene: TRBV10-3
CDR3 length: 17
J gene: TRBJ2-7

CDR3 protein: CASSQPLARSKQFF
CDR3 DNA: TGTGCCAGCAGCCAACCCCTGGCTAGGTCAAAGCAGTTCTTC
D gene: .
clone size: .
V gene: TRBV4-2
CDR3 length: 14
J gene: TRBJ2-1

CDR3 protein: CASNGAQRGNEQFF
CDR3 DNA: TGTGCCAGCAACGGGGCCCAGAGGGGCAATGAGCAGTTCTTC
D gene: .
clone size: many
V gene: TRBV2
CDR3 length: 14
J gene: TRBJ2-1

CDR3 protein: CASSLRDRGSYEQYF
CDR3 DNA: TGTGCCAGCAGTTTACGGGACAGGGGCTCCTACGAGCAGTACTTC
D gene: TRBD1
clone size: .
V gene: TRBV27
CDR3 length: 15
J gene: TRBJ2-7

CDR3 protein: CASSQAPDRDTEAFF
CDR3 DNA: TGCGCCAGCAGCCAAGCCCCTGACAGGGACACTGAAGCTTTCTTT
D gene: TRBD1
clone size: few
V gene: TRBV4-1
CDR3 length: 15
J gene: TRBJ1-1

CDR3 protein: CASGQLNTEAFF
CDR3 DNA: TGTGCCAGCGGGCAGCTGAACACTGAAGCTTTCTTT
D gene: .
clone size: few
V gene: TRBV9
CDR3 length: 12
J gene: TRBJ1-1

CDR3 protein: CASRLRAAAQETQYF
CDR3 DNA: TGTGCCAGCAGGTTGCGAGCGGCGGCTCAAGAGACCCAGTACTTC
D gene: .
clone size: .
V gene: TRBV7-2
CDR3 length: 15
J gene: TRBJ2-5

CDR3 protein: CASSRGTSRGEQYF
CDR3 DNA: TGCGCCAGCTCCCGGGGAACTTCCAGAGGCGAGCAGTACTTC
D gene: .
clone size: .
V gene: TRBV10-1
CDR3 length: 14
J gene: TRBJ2-7

CDR3 protein: CASSIETGATEAFF
CDR3 DNA: TGTGCCAGTAGTATTGAGACAGGGGCCACTGAAGCTTTCTTT
D gene: TRBD1
clone size: .
V gene: TRBV19
CDR3 length: 14
J gene: TRBJ1-1

CDR3 protein: CASSPAGGNSGANVLTF
CDR3 DNA: TGTGCCAGCAGCCCCGCGGGGGGCAACTCTGGGGCCAACGTCCTGACTTTC
D gene: TRBD2
clone size: .
V gene: TRBV7-3
CDR3 length: 17
J gene: TRBJ2-6

CDR3 protein: CASSQDIRGPGEQYF
CDR3 DNA: TGCGCCAGCAGCCAAGATATCAGGGGGCCTGGCGAGCAGTACTTC
D gene: TRBD1
clone size: .
V gene: TRBV4-3
CDR3 length: 15
J gene: TRBJ2-7

CDR3 protein: CASTDRVYSYEQYF
CDR3 DNA: TGTGCCAGCACCGACAGGGTGTATTCCTACGAGCAGTACTTC
D gene: TRBD1
clone size: .
V gene: TRBV28
CDR3 length: 14
J gene: TRBJ2-7

CDR3 protein: CASSSPSSYEQYF
CDR3 DNA: TGTGCCAGCTCATCCCCCAGCTCCTACGAGCAGTACTTC
D gene: .
clone size: .
V gene: TRBV18
CDR3 length: 13
J gene: TRBJ2-7

CDR3 protein: CASSLRRQNTEAFF
CDR3 DNA: TGTGCCAGCAGCCTACGAAGACAGAACACTGAAGCTTTCTTT
D gene: .
clone size: .
V gene: TRBV7-6
CDR3 length: 14
J gene: TRBJ1-1

CDR3 protein: CASSRGQITDTQYF
CDR3 DNA: TGCGCCAGCAGCCGCGGACAGATCACAGATACGCAGTATTTT
D gene: .
clone size: .
V gene: TRBV5-1
CDR3 length: 14
J gene: TRBJ2-3

CDR3 protein: CASSLTLVGGTDTQYF
CDR3 DNA: TGTGCCAGCAGTCTAACACTAGTTGGTGGCACAGATACGCAGTATTTT
D gene: .
clone size: .
V gene: TRBV27
CDR3 length: 16
J gene: TRBJ2-3

CDR3 protein: CASSESGGFSGNTIYF
CDR3 DNA: TGCGCCAGCAGTGAGTCCGGAGGGTTCTCTGGAAACACCATATATTTT
D gene: .
clone size: few
V gene: TRBV10-2
CDR3 length: 16
J gene: TRBJ1-3

CDR3 protein: CASSPPGGTGGAGYGYTF
CDR3 DNA: TGTGCCAGCAGTCCCCCTGGGGGGACAGGGGGCGCGGGCTATGGCTACACCTTC
D gene: TRBD1
clone size: .
V gene: TRBV28
CDR3 length: 18
J gene: TRBJ1-2

CDR3 protein: CASSYRTRMNTGELFF
CDR3 DNA: TGTGCCAGCAGTTATAGGACTAGAATGAACACCGGGGAGCTGTTTTTT
D gene: TRBD2
clone size: .
V gene: TRBV6-5
CDR3 length: 16
J gene: TRBJ2-2

CDR3 protein: CASSYSDRGWGELFF
CDR3 DNA: TGTGCCAGCAGTTACTCCGACAGGGGATGGGGGGAGCTGTTTTTT
D gene: TRBD1
clone size: .
V gene: TRBV6-5
CDR3 length: 15
J gene: TRBJ2-2

CDR3 protein: CASSLRGTIFQETQYF
CDR3 DNA: TGTGCCAGCAGCCTACGGGGAACCATATTCCAAGAGACCCAGTACTTC
D gene: .
clone size: few
V gene: TRBV11-2
CDR3 length: 16
J gene: TRBJ2-5

CDR3 protein: CAWSVSGTYGYTF
CDR3 DNA: TGTGCCTGGAGTGTATCAGGGACCTATGGCTACACCTTC
D gene: .
clone size: .
V gene: TRBV30
CDR3 length: 13
J gene: TRBJ1-2

CDR3 protein: CASSWPSGRNTGELFF
CDR3 DNA: TGTGCCAGCAGCTGGCCTAGCGGGCGAAACACCGGGGAGCTGTTTTTT
D gene: TRBD2
clone size: .
V gene: TRBV7-9
CDR3 length: 16
J gene: TRBJ2-2

CDR3 protein: CASTGRSNQPQHF
CDR3 DNA: TGTGCCAGCACCGGACGGAGCAATCAGCCCCAGCATTTT
D gene: .
clone size: once
V gene: TRBV2
CDR3 length: 13
J gene: TRBJ1-5

CDR3 protein: CASSLSNNMNTEAFF
CDR3 DNA: TGCGCCAGCAGCTTGTCGAATAATATGAACACTGAAGCTTTCTTT
D gene: .
clone size: few
V gene: TRBV5-1
CDR3 length: 15
J gene: TRBJ1-1

CDR3 protein: CASSSFGGGDYEQYF
CDR3 DNA: TGTGCCAGCAGCTCGTTTGGGGGGGGAGACTACGAGCAGTACTTC
D gene: TRBD2
clone size: .
V gene: TRBV5-4
CDR3 length: 15
J gene: TRBJ2-7

CDR3 protein: CSARSSGGTNTGELFF
CDR3 DNA: TGCAGCGCCAGGTCTAGCGGGGGTACGAACACCGGGGAGCTGTTTTTT
D gene: TRBD2
clone size: once
V gene: TRBV29-1
CDR3 length: 16
J gene: TRBJ2-2

CDR3 protein: CASSSQVGGIQPQHF
CDR3 DNA: TGTGCCAGCAGTTCCCAGGTGGGGGGGATTCAGCCCCAGCATTTT
D gene: .
clone size: .
V gene: TRBV6-5
CDR3 length: 15
J gene: TRBJ1-5

CDR3 protein: CASSIIRNTEAFF
CDR3 DNA: TGTGCCAGTAGTATCATCCGGAACACTGAAGCTTTCTTT
D gene: .
clone size: once
V gene: TRBV19
CDR3 length: 13
J gene: TRBJ1-1

CDR3 protein: CASITSRAYNEQFF
CDR3 DNA: TGTGCCAGCATTACTAGTCGCGCCTACAATGAGCAGTTCTTC
D gene: .
clone size: .
V gene: TRBV6-1
CDR3 length: 14
J gene: TRBJ2-1

CDR3 protein: CASLTGPYNEQFF
CDR3 DNA: TGTGCCAGCTTGACAGGGCCCTACAATGAGCAGTTCTTC
D gene: TRBD1
clone size: .
V gene: TRBV6-1
CDR3 length: 13
J gene: TRBJ2-1

CDR3 protein: CASSATRGPTDTQYF
CDR3 DNA: TGTGCCAGTAGTGCCACCAGGGGGCCCACAGATACGCAGTATTTT
D gene: TRBD1
clone size: .
V gene: TRBV6-1
CDR3 length: 15
J gene: TRBJ2-3